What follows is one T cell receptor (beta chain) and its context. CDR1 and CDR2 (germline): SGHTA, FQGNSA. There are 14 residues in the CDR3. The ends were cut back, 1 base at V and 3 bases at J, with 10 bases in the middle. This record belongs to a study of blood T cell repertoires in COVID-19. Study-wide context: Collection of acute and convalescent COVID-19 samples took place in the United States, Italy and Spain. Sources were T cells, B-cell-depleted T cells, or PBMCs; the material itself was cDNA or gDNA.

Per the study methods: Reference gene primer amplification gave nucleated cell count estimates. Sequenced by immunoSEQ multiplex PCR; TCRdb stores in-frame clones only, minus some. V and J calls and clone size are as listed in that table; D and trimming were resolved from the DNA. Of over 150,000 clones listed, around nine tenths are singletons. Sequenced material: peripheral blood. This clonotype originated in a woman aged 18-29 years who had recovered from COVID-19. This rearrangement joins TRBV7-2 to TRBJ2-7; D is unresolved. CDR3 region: CASSLEPSYYEQYF. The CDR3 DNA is TGTGCCAGCAGCTTAGAGCCGTCGTACTACGAGCAGTACTTC.